This T cell receptor beta chain appears in the sequencing data of a study of vaccination effects on CD4 cells after COVID-19. Across the whole study: Post-vaccine sample collection fell at a median of 72 days after the second dose. General observations from the study: The authors studied few convalescent patients and collected no early post-infection timepoints.

Trimming took 6 bases from V and 2 from J; bases not matched to a gene: 8. Looked up from germline, CDR1 is SGHRS and CDR2 is YFSETQ. CDR3 length equals 15 residues. On this clone itself: Antigen: not known.

Clones were read by immunoSEQ multiplex PCR, and TCRdb kept only the in-frame ones, dropping some. Among approximately 28,000 clones listed, roughly 81% were seen once. Within the ViraFEST assay, antigen-specific CD4+ T cells underwent expansion with viral peptide pools prior to sequencing. CD4+ T cells were isolated after less than 12 days of culture. As their vaccination, participants received two doses of either BNT162b2 or mRNA-1273. Cultures used about 2 million PBMC per well, approximately 10 IU/ml IL-2 and approximately 10 ug/ml peptides. At days 3 and 7, half of the medium was exchanged for IL-2 medium.

The TCR sequence derives from a human donor who received a COVID-19 vaccine. Sequencing was performed on CD4+ T cells from PBMCs cultured with HCoV-229E spike peptides, taken after COVID-19 vaccination. The chain joins TRBV5-1 to TRBJ1-3; 7 bases fit TRBD1. Here the CDR3 reads CASTLSGQPGNTIYF. For the CDR3, the DNA is TGCGCCAGCACCTTATCGGGACAGCCTGGAAACACCATATATTTT.